The T cell receptor (beta chain) under discussion was sequenced for a study of blood T cell repertoires in COVID-19. The trim removed 1 base at V and 7 bases at J, leaving 10 bases unmatched. Germline CDR1 reads KGHSH; CDR2 reads LQKENI. The CDR3 is made up of 15 amino acids. Profiled with immunoSEQ multiplex PCR; TCRdb holds only in-frame clones, not every one. Of around 160,000 clones in the sample, about 77% were seen once. The chain has TRBV18 and TRBJ2-7; 7 bases are a match to TRBD2. The specimen sequenced was peripheral blood. The receptor's source is a woman older than 75 with acute or convalescent COVID-19. DNA of the CDR3: TGTGCCAGCTCACCACGGGGGGGAGCCATGTGGGAGCAGTACTTC. Translating gives CASSPRGGAMWEQYF.